These 17 T cell receptor beta chains originate from one sample sequenced in a study of blood T cells in healthy people across ages. Together with a sample-barcoded 5' primer, a J-beta primer mix was included in a second PCR lasting about 6 to 11 cycles. In TCRdb, the 5' RACE reads were re-called with MiXCR into one record per CDR3 protein. The table has hundreds of thousands of distinct CDR3 sequences, 29% seen once. The specimen was blood. Source of these receptors: a woman aged 80 or over in good health.

The sample holds a few counts of this clonotype. This chain joins TRBV19 and TRBJ2-5; D not certain. CDR1 is LNHDA and CDR2 is SQIVND in the germline V gene (reference sequence). V dropped 1 base and J dropped 5 bases, with 11 bases sitting between them. The CDR3 is made up of 14 amino acids. The CDR3 nucleotides read TGTGCCAGTAGTATAGGGCCTTCCCCGGAGACCCAGTACTTC. Its translation: CASSIGPSPETQYF.

This clonotype was counted ten times or more. The V and J genes are TRBV27 and TRBJ1-2, with TRBD1 as a possible D gene (5 bases). The CDR3 length is 15 residues. The V gene's germline CDR1 is MNHEY and CDR2 SMNVEV (reference sequence). V gave up 0 bases and J gave up 3 bases, with 11 bases separating them. The CDR3 here is CASSLSPGAHYGYTF. Here the CDR3 DNA reads TGTGCCAGCAGTTTATCCCCCGGGGCGCACTATGGCTACACCTTC.

The CDR3 is CASSRSDPYEQYF. DNA of the CDR3: TGCGCCAGCAGTCGATCGGATCCCTACGAGCAGTACTTC. The V call is TRBV10-1, the J call TRBJ2-4; no firm D call. The J call may be faulty, since TRBJ2-7 better matches the DNA end. CDR3 length: 13 amino acids. Germline-derived CDR1 and CDR2 are WNHNN and SYGVQD (reference sequence).

At least ten counts were recorded for this clonotype. V and J are TRBV15 and TRBJ1-2; perhaps TRBD1 as D (5 bases). Trimming left V 4 bases short and J 1 base short, with 10 bases between. The CDR3 is made up of 14 amino acids. The V gene's germline CDR1 is LNHNV and CDR2 YYDKDF (reference sequence). The CDR3: CATSTGHFNYGYTF. Here the CDR3 DNA reads TGTGCCACCAGCACCGGACATTTTAACTATGGCTACACCTTC. The full variable domain, in which reference TRBV15 and TRBJ1-2 provide the parts outside the CDR3, is DAMVIQNPRYQVTQFGKPVTLSCSQTLNHNVMYWYQQKSSQAPKLLFHYYDKDFNNEADTPDNFQSRRPNTSFCFLDIRSPGLGDTAMYLCATSTGHFNYGYTFGSGTRLTVV.

The rearrangement uses TRBV4-3 and TRBJ2-1, with D perhaps TRBD2 (6 bases). Looked up from germline, CDR1 is LGHNA and CDR2 is YSLEER. Trimming shortened V by 2 bases and J by 13 bases, and 18 bases separated the two germline ends. The CDR3 contains 14 residues. The CDR3 protein is CASSQFGSSEDQFF. CDR3 DNA: TGCGCCAGCAGCCAATTTGGGTCTAGCGAGGACCAGTTCTTC.

Of note for this clonotype: At one boundary the junction diverges from the germline segment, which might be a read error. The V and J genes are TRBV5-1 and TRBJ2-3; possibly TRBD1 for D (5 bases). Germline V CDR1 and CDR2: SGHRS, YFSETQ. CDR3 length equals 12 residues. The CDR3 spells CASSPETETQYF. The CDR3 nucleotides are TGCGCCAGCAGCCCTGAGACAGAAACGCAGTATTTT.

This clonotype has a count of ten or more. This sequence joins TRBV29-1 and TRBJ2-4; D is unresolved. Trimming cost V 4 bases and J 3 bases, with 13 bases left between them. The CDR3 is 14 residues long. Germline CDR1 SQVTM, CDR2 ANQGSEA. CDR3 DNA sequence: TGCAGCGTTGCAGCGAACGGGTACAAAAACATTCAGTACTTC. Translation: CSVAANGYKNIQYF.

The chain has TRBV7-2 and TRBJ2-7; maybe TRBD1 (6 bases). Trimming pared 3 bases from V and 0 bases from J, leaving 12 bases between. The CDR3 totals 15 residues. Germline CDR1 is SGHTA and CDR2 is FQGNSA. CDR3 region: CASSFKGDNSYEQYF. The CDR3 nucleotides read TGTGCCAGCAGCTTCAAGGGGGACAACTCCTACGAGCAGTACTTC.

This clonotype was picked up a small number of times. This chain connects TRBV19 to TRBJ2-1; perhaps TRBD1 as D (5 bases). V was clipped by 3 bases and J by 0 bases, with 9 bases between them. The CDR3 consists of 15 residues. Germline lookup yields CDR1 LNHDA and CDR2 SQIVND (reference sequence). In DNA, the CDR3 is TGTGCCAGTAGTATCAGGGTGAGCTCCTACAATGAGCAGTTCTTC. Translation: CASSIRVSSYNEQFF.

The gene calls are TRBV7-2 and TRBJ2-4; TRBD2 is a possible D gene (5 bases). The V gene's germline CDR1 is SGHTA and CDR2 FQGNSA. The CDR3 is 13 amino acids. With 1 base removed from V and 6 bases from J, the gap between germline ends came to 7 bases. This chain's CDR3 is CASSLVSGNIQYF. The CDR3 coding sequence is TGTGCCAGCAGCTTAGTAAGCGGAAACATTCAGTACTTC.

This clonotype was observed at least ten times. This rearrangement joins TRBV6-2 or TRBV6-3 to TRBJ1-1, with a weak D call TRBD1 (5 bases). The CDR3 has 14 amino acids. V was clipped by 6 bases and J by 4 bases, with 15 bases between them. Germline-derived CDR1 and CDR2 are MNHEY and SVGEGT. The CDR3 spells CASREGVLITEAFF. For the CDR3, the DNA is TGTGCCAGCAGAGAAGGGGTTCTGATCACTGAAGCTTTCTTT.

Many counts were recorded for this clonotype. One junction end disagrees with the germline gene, perhaps due to a read error. This chain joins TRBV20-1 and TRBJ1-5; unclear D gene. The CDR3 is made up of 14 amino acids. Germline CDR1 and CDR2: DFQATT and SNEGSKA (reference sequence). This CDR3 reads CSARPAWSIQPQHF. The CDR3 bases are TGCAGTGCTAGGCCCGCCTGGAGCATTCAGCCCCAGCATTTT.

Of note for this clonotype: A much bigger clone sits one base away, suggesting this may be a read error. The V gene is TRBV7-6, the J gene TRBJ2-1; D not certain. Germline loops: CDR1 SGHVS, CDR2 FNYEAQ. The ends were cut back, 3 bases at V and 2 bases at J, with 5 bases in the middle. This CDR3 spans 13 amino acids. This chain's CDR3 is CASSFQPYNEQFF. Here the CDR3 DNA reads TGTGCCAGCAGCTTCCAGCCCTACAATGAGCAGTTCTTC.

This clonotype was seen a few times. A read error may be the cause here, since a much bigger clone is one base away. The chain couples TRBV5-5 to TRBJ2-5; weak D call: TRBD1 (5 bases). V was pared by 4 bases and J by 11 bases, with 18 bases between. The CDR3 spans 13 residues. Germline V gene sequence: CDR1 SGHKS, CDR2 YYEKEE (reference sequence). CDR3 DNA: TGTGCCAGCAGCCAAACCCCGGACAATGAGCAGTACTTC. This translates into CASSQTPDNEQYF.

This clonotype was seen a handful of times. A much larger clone lies a single base off, so this may be a read error. The chain carries TRBV7-2 and TRBJ2-6; D gene unclear. CDR1 is SGHTA, CDR2 FQGNSA, per germline. CDR3 size: 16 residues. V lost 3 bases and J lost 4, with 13 bases in between. In nucleotides, the CDR3 is TGTGCCAGCAGCTTCCAAACAACGCGGGGGGCCAACGTCCTGACTTTC. This codes for CASSFQTTRGANVLTF.

In this sample, this clonotype turned up many times. The V call is TRBV27, the J call TRBJ2-7; 9 positions agree with TRBD1. The CDR3 loop spans 16 amino acids. Germline lookup yields CDR1 MNHEY and CDR2 SMNVEV (reference sequence). V lost 6 bases, J lost 2 bases, and 11 bases stayed unmatched. CDR3 bases: TGTGCCAGCAGGCCAGACAGGGGGGTCGGGGCCTACGAGCAGTACTTC. Protein product: CASRPDRGVGAYEQYF.

This clonotype was observed at least ten times. J is TRBJ1-1 and V is TRBV10-3; D uncertain. Germline V CDR1 and CDR2: ENHRY, SYGVKD. The V and J ends lost 0 bases and 3 bases respectively, with 11 bases between them. The CDR3 covers 15 residues. CDR3 residues: CAISESGRIDTEAFF. CDR3 nucleotide sequence: TGTGCCATCAGTGAGTCGGGTCGGATTGACACTGAAGCTTTCTTT.